Listed below are T cell receptor beta chains from one sample, sequenced in a study of T cell repertoires in cytomegalovirus infection. TCRdb analysed the reads with MiXCR anew, one entry per CDR3 protein. The sample lists approximately 150,000 distinct CDR3 sequences; roughly a sixth were seen once. Sequenced material: CD8+ T cells from PBMCs. The receptors here all came from a human donor in good health (CMV status not recorded). Some clones in this sample may be carry-over from other donors' samples. CDR3s include the opening cysteine and the closing phenylalanine or tryptophan. The order of the fields is V gene, clone size, D gene, J gene, CDR3 DNA, CDR3 protein. A D gene is named only where the DNA matches it firmly. Rows may omit the clone size; those that give it use once, few, many or a size class.

V: TRBV6-5; size: NA; D: NA; J: TRBJ1-1; DNA: TGTGCCAGCAGTCCGGTTAAGGGGAACACTGAAGCTTTCTTT; CDR3: CASSPVKGNTEAFF
V: TRBV2; size: NA; D: NA; J: TRBJ1-5; DNA: TGTGCCAGCAGACCCCGGGGTCCCAATCAGCCCCAGCATTTT; CDR3: CASRPRGPNQPQHF
V: TRBV7-6; size: NA; D: NA; J: TRBJ2-7; DNA: TGTGCCATCGACAGGAGCAATCCATACGAGCAGTACTTC; CDR3: CAIDRSNPYEQYF
V: TRBV5-1; size: NA; D: TRBD2; J: TRBJ2-1; DNA: TGCGCCAGCAGCGGACGTAGCGGGGGGGGGTACAATGAGCAGTTCTTC; CDR3: CASSGRSGGGYNEQFF
V: TRBV29-1; size: NA; D: NA; J: TRBJ1-2; DNA: TGCAGCGTTCAAGAAGGCTACACCTTC; CDR3: CSVQEGYTF
V: TRBV6-2/TRBV6-3; size: few; D: TRBD2; J: TRBJ2-1; DNA: TGTGCCAGCAAGACTAGCGGGAGTATGAATGAGCAGTTCTTC; CDR3: CASKTSGSMNEQFF
V: TRBV4-3; size: NA; D: TRBD1; J: TRBJ2-7; DNA: TGCGCCAGCAGCCAAGGTCGACAGGGCTACGAGCAGTACTTC; CDR3: CASSQGRQGYEQYF
V: TRBV6-1; size: few; D: NA; J: TRBJ1-1; DNA: TGTGCCAGCAGTCGAGAGACCGGGAACACTGAAGCTTTCTTT; CDR3: CASSRETGNTEAFF
V: TRBV28; size: few; D: NA; J: TRBJ1-1; DNA: TGTGCCAGCAGACCAGGGGATTGGGGTACTGAAGCTTTCTTT; CDR3: CASRPGDWGTEAFF
V: TRBV6-6; size: NA; D: NA; J: TRBJ2-2; DNA: TGTGCCAGCGCCAGAGGGGGTGGAACCGGGGAGCTGTTTTTT; CDR3: CASARGGGTGELFF
V: TRBV7-8; size: few; D: TRBD1; J: TRBJ1-1; DNA: TGTGCCAGCAGCCCCATGGGACAGGGGAACACTGAAGCTTTCTTT; CDR3: CASSPMGQGNTEAFF
V: TRBV7-9; size: NA; D: NA; J: TRBJ2-1; DNA: TGTGCCAGCAGCTCCACAGAGGTTGAGCAGTTCTTC; CDR3: CASSSTEVEQFF
V: TRBV7-9; size: NA; D: NA; J: TRBJ1-2; DNA: TGTGCCAGCAGCTTAGCTAACAACTATGGCTACACCTTC; CDR3: CASSLANNYGYTF
V: TRBV7-3; size: few; D: TRBD1; J: TRBJ1-2; DNA: TGTGCCAGCAGCCGAACAGGGGGAGCTGGCTACACCTTC; CDR3: CASSRTGGAGYTF
V: TRBV20-1; size: NA; D: NA; J: TRBJ2-5; DNA: TGCAGTGCTAGAGCTTCGGACAGACGGGAGACCCAGTACTTC; CDR3: CSARASDRRETQYF
V: TRBV7-9; size: few; D: TRBD1; J: TRBJ2-3; DNA: TGTGCCAGCAGGCATCCCCAGGGGGCCGCAGATACGCAGTATTTT; CDR3: CASRHPQGAADTQYF
V: TRBV7-9; size: NA; D: TRBD2; J: TRBJ2-5; DNA: TGTGCCAGCAGCTCCACTAGCGGAGAGTACCAAGAGACCCAGTACTTC; CDR3: CASSSTSGEYQETQYF
V: TRBV7-2; size: few; D: TRBD2; J: TRBJ2-5; DNA: TGTGCCAGCAGCACGACTAGCGGGGGGGGTAGAGAGACCCAGTACTTC; CDR3: CASSTTSGGGRETQYF
V: TRBV2; size: few; D: NA; J: TRBJ2-1; DNA: TGTGCCAGCAGGGGATCCCCCACCAATGAGCAGTTCTTC; CDR3: CASRGSPTNEQFF
V: TRBV11-2; size: many; D: NA; J: TRBJ1-3; DNA: TGTGCCAGCAGCCCCGGACAGTTCTCGGCGGATTCTGGTGGAAACACCATATATTTT; CDR3: CASSPGQFSADSGGNTIYF
V: TRBV18; size: NA; D: TRBD2; J: TRBJ2-7; DNA: TGTGCCAGCTCACCACCTGCGGGAGCCCGCGAGCAGTACTTC; CDR3: CASSPPAGAREQYF